This T cell receptor (beta chain) was found in a study of regulatory T cells in long-lasting Graves disease. Study in general: Graves' patients diagnosed newly had used antithyroid drugs under 3 months.

In regard to this clonotype: Its antigen is unidentified.

Indicated time point: newly diagnosed GD, antithyroid drugs for less than 3 months. Extracted RNA from PBMCs served as the source of the TCR library. Building of the TCR beta libraries involved iRepertoire HTBI primers and Arm-PCR of CDR3 regions. As originally analysed: Across the samples, identification revealed some 59 TRBV and roughly 13 TRBJ segments. TCRdb itself ran the multiplex PCR reads through MiXCR, one entry per CDR3 protein. The V and J calls come from TCRdb's annotation, not from the publication. The sample has 400,000 to 550,000 distinct CDR3 sequences, 16% seen once. Germline values: CDR1 SGHAT, CDR2 FQNNGV. With 4 bases removed from V and 10 bases from J, the gap between germline ends came to 20 bases. This CDR3 comprises 16 residues. The study, taken as a whole, reports: Thyroid tissue went unstudied; only peripheral blood was examined.

This same sample was also part of a study on T cells in Graves' hyperthyroidism and ophthalmopathy.

This sequence joins TRBV11-2 and TRBJ1-6, with D possibly being TRBD1 (5 bases). The sample in question was peripheral blood mononuclear cells (PBMCs), obtained at new diagnosis, from a patient treated with antithyroid drugs. This TCR came from a woman younger than 30 with Graves disease. The CDR3 nucleotides are TGTGCCAGCAGCTCCCCTGTCGGCCAGGGTGGCTCACCCCTCCACTTT. Protein sequence: CASSSPVGQGGSPLHF.